The 14 T cell receptor beta chains below all came from one sample that was sequenced in a study of regulatory T cells in long-lasting Graves disease. Arm-PCR of CDR3 regions with iRepertoire HTBI primers generated TCR beta libraries. Each CDR3 protein is one row after TCRdb ran MiXCR on the multiplex PCR reads. The repertoire has about 660,000 distinct CDR3 sequences, about 30% of them found once; the top ten carry under 55%. Time point indicated: persistent/refractory GD, antithyroid drugs over 5 years with positive TRAb. PBMC-derived RNA was used for the TCR library. The input for sequencing was peripheral blood mononuclear cells (PBMCs), taken when the disease was refractory, from a patient treated with antithyroid drugs. The receptors derive from a female donor with Graves disease.

This chain links TRBV28 with TRBJ2-7; D is unclear. Looked up from germline, CDR1 is MDHEN and CDR2 is SYDVKM. Trimming took 6 bases from V and 3 from J, leaving 12 bases between them. The CDR3 extends over 13 amino acids. The CDR3 sequence: CASSPRLLYEQYF. DNA for the CDR3: TGTGCCAGCAGCCCTAGACTCCTCTACGAGCAGTACTTC.

This clonotype was seen many times. The CDR3 nucleotides read TGTGCCAGCAGCCACTCGACGTGGTCCATGAACACTGAAGCTTTCTTT. Its translation is CASSHSTWSMNTEAFF. The chain recombines TRBV11-2 with TRBJ1-1; D remains ambiguous. The CDR3 sequence is 16 residues long. Germline loops: CDR1 SGHAT, CDR2 FQNNGV. Trimming pared 5 bases from V and 0 bases from J, leaving 16 bases between.

The V and J genes are TRBV12-3 or TRBV12-4 and TRBJ2-7; 8 bases map to TRBD2. This CDR3 has 16 residues. The ends lost 6 bases at V and 3 bases at J; junction bases unmatched: 13. CDR3 sequence reads: CASSLLASGRIYEQYF. DNA for the CDR3: TGTGCCAGCAGCCTCCTTGCTAGCGGGCGGATCTACGAGCAGTACTTC.

The chain links TRBV7-9 to TRBJ2-7; 8 positions match TRBD2. Germline V gene sequence: CDR1 SEHNR, CDR2 FQNEAQ (reference sequence). V trimming: 4 bases; J trimming: 5 bases; junction bases outside the gene matches: 10. This CDR3 is 15 amino acids long. This CDR3 reads CASSSLAAGANEQYF. The CDR3 nucleotides read TGTGCCAGCAGCTCCTTGGCAGCGGGAGCCAACGAGCAGTACTTC.

There are many counts of this clonotype. The CDR3 DNA reads as TGTGCCAGCAGTTTAAATGGACAGTGGATGGCACCCCTCCACTTT. Translating gives CASSLNGQWMAPLHF. The V and J genes are TRBV12-3 or TRBV12-4 and TRBJ1-6, with D maybe TRBD1 (6 bases). The CDR3 has 15 residues. V gave up 2 bases and J gave up 11 bases, with 16 bases separating them.

This clonotype showed up just once. The rearrangement uses TRBV27 and TRBJ1-6, with TRBD1 identical over 8 bases. The V and J ends lost 6 bases and 3 bases, in that order; junction bases with no gene match: 7. Germline CDR1 and CDR2: MNHEY and SMNVEV (reference sequence). CDR3 size: 16 residues. The DNA of the CDR3 is TGTGCCAGCAGAATCGGGACAGGACTCTATAATTCACCCCTCCACTTT. It translates to CASRIGTGLYNSPLHF.

The V call is TRBV5-1, the J call TRBJ1-2; D is unclear. This CDR3 has 13 residues. Germline V gene data show CDR1 as SGHRS and CDR2 as YFSETQ. The germline V and J ends were trimmed by 5 bases and 8 bases, with 16 bases remaining between them. The CDR3 sequence: CASRATAEEGYTF. CDR3 bases: TGCGCCAGCAGAGCTACAGCGGAGGAAGGCTACACCTTC.

The table lists this clonotype with a few counts. CDR3 residues: CASSPGQGTTNEKLFF. The DNA for the CDR3 is TGTGCCAGCAGCCCGGGACAGGGCACAACTAATGAAAAACTGTTTTTT. V usage is TRBV5-4 and J usage is TRBJ1-4; 9 bases agree with TRBD1. This CDR3 region has 16 residues. V lost 4 bases and J lost 0; bases outside the gene matches: 4. The germline V gene has CDR1 SGHNT and CDR2 YYREEE (reference sequence).

This clonotype was counted ten times or more. The V call is TRBV7-8, the J call TRBJ1-6; D not resolved. This CDR3 region has 16 residues. Germline values: CDR1 SGHVS, CDR2 FQNEAQ. The germline V and J ends were trimmed by 3 bases and 6 bases, with 15 bases remaining between them. CDR3 region: CASSFPGSGPNSPLHF. CDR3 nucleotides: TGTGCCAGCAGCTTCCCGGGAAGCGGCCCTAATTCACCCCTCCACTTT.

This clonotype was seen ten or more times. The J gene is TRBJ1-2, the V gene TRBV2, with D possibly matching TRBD1 (5 bases). From germline, CDR1 is SNHLY and CDR2 FYNNEI. The ends were cut back, 3 bases at V and 8 bases at J, with 25 bases in the middle. This CDR3 region has 17 residues. The CDR3, as DNA: TGTGCCAGCAGTGACGAAGAATACAGGATTGGGACTGGGGGCTACACCTTC. It yields the protein CASSDEEYRIGTGGYTF.

This clonotype was counted ten times or more. The chain recombines TRBV12-3 or TRBV12-4 with TRBJ1-1; TRBD1 might be the D (5 bases). There are 14 residues in the CDR3. The V end was cut by 5 bases, the J end by 3 bases, with 13 bases between. CDR3 amino acids: CASSTRRDDTEAFF. The CDR3 DNA follows: TGTGCCAGCAGTACCCGACGGGACGACACTGAAGCTTTCTTT.

The rearrangement links TRBV27 to TRBJ1-5; TRBD1 aligns across 7 bases. V shed 2 bases, J shed 11 bases, and the junction held 6 bases outside the gene matches. This CDR3 contains 13 residues. The V gene's germline CDR1 is MNHEY and CDR2 SMNVEV (reference sequence). Here the CDR3 DNA reads TGTGCCAGCAGTTTAGGACAGGCACTTACCCAGCATTTT. It specifies CASSLGQALTQHF.

The J gene is TRBJ1-4, the V gene TRBV4-1, with TRBD1 as a possible D gene (5 bases). V was cut by 4 bases and J by 6 bases, with 15 bases left in between. This CDR3 contains 15 residues. Germline V gives CDR1 MGHRA, CDR2 YSYEKL. In DNA form, the CDR3 reads TGCGCCAGCAGCCTAACCGCAGGGTGGGATGAAAAACTGTTTTTT. This sequence encodes CASSLTAGWDEKLFF.

This clonotype was counted ten times or more. The chain couples TRBV2 to TRBJ1-6; TRBD1 is a possible D gene (5 bases). The V gene lost 6 bases and the J gene lost 5 bases, with 17 bases spanning the gap. Germline V gives CDR1 SNHLY, CDR2 FYNNEI. The CDR3 sequence is 16 residues long. This chain's CDR3 is CASRAAGTGDNSPLHF. In nucleotides, the CDR3 is TGTGCCAGCAGGGCGGCGGGGACGGGCGATAATTCACCCCTCCACTTT.